This T cell receptor beta chain is from a study of T cell repertoires in cytomegalovirus infection. Study-wide background: CMV infection and matching HLA type were both indicated by public TCR beta signatures. Study conclusions and caveats: The ex vivo response was dominated by HLA-C-restricted CMV-specific TCR beta clonotypes. Based on cumulative public TCR beta family frequency, carriers of CMV plus the relevant HLA were identified.

J lost 6 bases, V lost 2 bases, and 10 bases had no gene match. From germline, CDR1 is MNHNY and CDR2 SVGAGI (reference sequence). The CDR3 contains 18 residues. This clonotype has just a few counts. Its antigen is currently unknown. Via MiXCR, TCRdb re-called the reads, giving one row per CDR3 protein. This sample yields some 680,000 distinct CDR3 sequences, of which approximately 40% are seen a single time; 2.5% to 3.5% belongs to the top ten. The V and J genes are TRBV6-6 and TRBJ2-2, with 12 bases aligning to TRBD1. This TCR came from a human donor in good health (CMV status not recorded). Some clones in this sample may be carry-over from other donors' samples. The sample consisted of PBMCs. CDR3 protein: CASSYRSAGTGGSGELFF. The CDR3 nucleotides are TGTGCCAGCAGTTACAGGTCGGCCGGGACAGGGGGCTCCGGGGAGCTGTTTTTT.